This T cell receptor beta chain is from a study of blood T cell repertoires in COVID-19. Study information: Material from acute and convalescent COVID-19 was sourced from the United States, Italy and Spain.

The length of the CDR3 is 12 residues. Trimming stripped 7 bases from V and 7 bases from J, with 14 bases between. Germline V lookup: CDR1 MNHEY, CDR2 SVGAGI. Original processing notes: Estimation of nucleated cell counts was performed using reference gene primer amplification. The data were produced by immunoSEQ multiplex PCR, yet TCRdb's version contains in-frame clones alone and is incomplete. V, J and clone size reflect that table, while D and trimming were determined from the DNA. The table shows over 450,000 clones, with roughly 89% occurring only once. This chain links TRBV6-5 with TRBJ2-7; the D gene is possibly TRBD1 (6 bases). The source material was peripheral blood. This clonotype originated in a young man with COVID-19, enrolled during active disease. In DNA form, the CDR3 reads TGTGCCAGCACTAAGACAGGTGGGGAGCAGTACTTC. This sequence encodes CASTKTGGEQYF.